Listed here are 6 T cell receptor beta chains from one sample, sequenced in a study of T-cell reconstitution after alpha-beta-depleted transplantation in children. As it was prepared, the TCRbeta library received unique molecular identifiers. TCRdb reprocessed the PCR reads with MiXCR, giving one entry per CDR3 protein. Of around 450,000 distinct CDR3 sequences in the sample, around 15% were seen once. The sequenced sample was PBMCs, mostly from graft donor cells, obtained 360 days after TCRalphabeta/CD19-depleted stem cell transplant. The origin of the receptors is a boy less than two years old who had a stem cell transplant for Wiskott-Aldrich syndrome, so the T cells may come from the graft donor.

The V and J genes are TRBV6-6 and TRBJ2-7; no clear D. CDR3 size: 12 residues. Per germline, CDR1 MNHNY and CDR2 SVGAGI (reference sequence). The V end lost 3 bases, the J end lost 4 bases, and 7 bases lay between the germline ends. The CDR3, as DNA: TGTGCCAGCAGTTATCCCGGTTACGAGCAGTACTTC. Amino acid sequence: CASSYPGYEQYF.

The chain uses TRBV15 and TRBJ1-3; TRBD1 agrees at 9 bases. CDR1 and CDR2 from the germline V gene are LNHNV and YYDKDF (reference sequence). With 2 bases clipped from V and 2 bases from J, the junction kept 4 bases outside the gene matches. The CDR3 sequence is 16 residues long. The CDR3 DNA reads TGTGCCACCAGCAGAAAAACAGGGGGCCCTGGAAACACCATATATTTT. This codes for CATSRKTGGPGNTIYF.

V usage is TRBV5-1 and J usage is TRBJ2-7, with TRBD1 identical over 9 bases. The CDR3 consists of 14 residues. V dropped 5 bases and J dropped 5; count of bases not matched to a gene: 8. Germline V CDR1 and CDR2: SGHRS, YFSETQ. The chain's CDR3 is CASRGQGGSNEQYF. The CDR3 region has the DNA TGCGCCAGCAGGGGACAGGGAGGGAGCAACGAGCAGTACTTC.

Many counts were recorded for this clonotype. The chain uses TRBV12-3 or TRBV12-4 and TRBJ2-3; no clear D. V lost 3 bases and J lost 6, with 13 bases in between. This CDR3 is 14 amino acids long. This CDR3 reads CASSLSRVSDTQYF. In nucleotides, the CDR3 is TGTGCCAGCAGTTTGAGTCGGGTGTCCGATACGCAGTATTTT.

This clonotype has ten or more counts. The chain couples TRBV6-5 to TRBJ2-1, with D possibly matching TRBD2 (5 bases). Trimming stripped 2 bases from V and 3 bases from J, with 11 bases between. This CDR3 is 15 amino acids long. The germline V gene has CDR1 MNHEY and CDR2 SVGAGI. CDR3 residues: CASSYPRVLYNEQFF. The DNA of the CDR3 is TGTGCCAGCAGTTACCCGAGGGTACTCTACAATGAGCAGTTCTTC.

The table lists this clonotype with many counts. CDR3 amino acids: CASSLGHLYTF. CDR3 in DNA: TGTGCCAGCAGCTTGGGACATCTCTACACCTTC. The chain joins TRBV7-9 to TRBJ1-2, with a weak D call TRBD1 (6 bases). The CDR3 is made up of 11 amino acids. Trimming took off 3 bases at V and 10 bases at J, with 9 bases between the two ends. Germline CDR1 is SEHNR and CDR2 is FQNEAQ (reference sequence). Complete variable domain (other parts from reference TRBV7-9 and TRBJ1-2): DTGVSQNPRHKITKRGQNVTFRCDPISEHNRLYWYRQTLGQGPEFLTYFQNEAQLEKSRLLSDRFSAERPKGSFSTLEIQRTEQGDSAMYLCASSLGHLYTFGSGTRLTVV.